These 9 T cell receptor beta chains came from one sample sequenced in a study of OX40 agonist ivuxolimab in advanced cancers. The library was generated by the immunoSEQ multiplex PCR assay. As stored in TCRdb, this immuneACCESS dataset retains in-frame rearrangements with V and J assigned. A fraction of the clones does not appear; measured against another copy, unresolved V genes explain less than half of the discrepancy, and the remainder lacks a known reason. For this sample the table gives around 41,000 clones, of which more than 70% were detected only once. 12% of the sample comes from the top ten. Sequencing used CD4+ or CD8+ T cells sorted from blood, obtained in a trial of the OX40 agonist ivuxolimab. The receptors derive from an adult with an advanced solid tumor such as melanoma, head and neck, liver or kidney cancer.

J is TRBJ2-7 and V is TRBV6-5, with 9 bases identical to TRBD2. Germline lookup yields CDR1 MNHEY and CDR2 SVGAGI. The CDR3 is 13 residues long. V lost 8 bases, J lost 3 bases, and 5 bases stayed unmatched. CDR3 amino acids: CASGTSSNYEQYF. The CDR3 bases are TGTGCCAGCGGGACTAGCTCTAACTACGAGCAGTACTTC.

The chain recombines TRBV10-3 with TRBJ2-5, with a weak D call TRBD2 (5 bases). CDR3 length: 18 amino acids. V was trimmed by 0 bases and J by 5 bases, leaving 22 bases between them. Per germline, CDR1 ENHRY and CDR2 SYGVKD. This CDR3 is CAISESIRPSGLGETQYF. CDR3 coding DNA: TGTGCCATCAGTGAGTCGATTCGGCCCAGCGGTCTGGGGGAGACCCAGTACTTC.

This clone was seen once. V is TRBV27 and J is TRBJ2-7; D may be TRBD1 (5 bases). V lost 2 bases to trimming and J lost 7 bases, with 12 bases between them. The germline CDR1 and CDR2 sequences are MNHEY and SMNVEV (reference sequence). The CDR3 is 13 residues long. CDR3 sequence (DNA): TGTGCCAGCAGTTTAGGTGGGGCGCGGGAGCAGTACTTC. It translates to CASSLGGAREQYF.

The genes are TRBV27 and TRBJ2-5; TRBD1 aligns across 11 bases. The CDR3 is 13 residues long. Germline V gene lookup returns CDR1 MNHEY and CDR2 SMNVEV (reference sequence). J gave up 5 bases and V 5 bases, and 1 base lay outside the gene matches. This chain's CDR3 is CASSGTGGETQYF. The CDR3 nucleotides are TGTGCCAGCAGTGGGACAGGGGGGGAGACCCAGTACTTC.

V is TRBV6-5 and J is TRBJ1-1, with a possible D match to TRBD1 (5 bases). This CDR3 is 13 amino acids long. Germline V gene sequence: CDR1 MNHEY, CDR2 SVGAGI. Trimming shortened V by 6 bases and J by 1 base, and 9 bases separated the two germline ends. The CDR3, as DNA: TGTGCCAGCAGGCACGGACAGAACACTGAAGCTTTCTTT. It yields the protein CASRHGQNTEAFF.

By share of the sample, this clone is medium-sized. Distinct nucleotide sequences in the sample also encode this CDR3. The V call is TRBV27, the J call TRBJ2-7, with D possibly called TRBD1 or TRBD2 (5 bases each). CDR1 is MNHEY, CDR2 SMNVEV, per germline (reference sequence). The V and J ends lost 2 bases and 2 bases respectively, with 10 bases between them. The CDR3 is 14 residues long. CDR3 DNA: TGTGCCAGCAGTTTACGGGGCAGACCCTACGAGCAGTACTTC. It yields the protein CASSLRGRPYEQYF.

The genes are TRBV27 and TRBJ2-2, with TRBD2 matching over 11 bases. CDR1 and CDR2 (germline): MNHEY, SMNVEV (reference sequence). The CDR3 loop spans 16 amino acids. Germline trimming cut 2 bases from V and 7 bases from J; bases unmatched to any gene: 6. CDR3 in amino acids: CASSLTSGSIGGELFF. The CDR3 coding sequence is TGTGCCAGCAGTTTAACTAGCGGGAGCATTGGCGGGGAGCTGTTTTTT.

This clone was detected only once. The CDR3 bases are TGTGCCAGCAGTCATCTCGGGGGGACAGGGGTTGAAGCTTTCTTT. This sequence encodes CASSHLGGTGVEAFF. The chain is built from TRBV25-1 and TRBJ1-1, with 10 bases matching TRBD1. The V gene's germline CDR1 is MGHDK and CDR2 SYGVNS. The J segment lost 7 bases and the V segment lost 5 bases, leaving 10 bases of the junction unmatched. The CDR3 spans 15 residues.

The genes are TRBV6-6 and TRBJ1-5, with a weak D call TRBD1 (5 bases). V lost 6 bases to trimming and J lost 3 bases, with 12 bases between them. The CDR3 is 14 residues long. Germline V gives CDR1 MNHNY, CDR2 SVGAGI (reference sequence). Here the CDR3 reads CASSQWGDNQPQHF. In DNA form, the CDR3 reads TGTGCCAGCAGCCAGTGGGGGGACAATCAGCCCCAGCATTTT.